Many counts were recorded for the clone carrying this T cell receptor beta chain. Trimming took 5 bases from V and 2 from J, leaving 21 bases between them. Germline V gives CDR1 SSHAT, CDR2 FNYEAQ (reference sequence). The CDR3 contains 17 residues. This entry comes from a study of T-cell reconstitution after alpha-beta-depleted transplantation in children. Construction of the TCRbeta library involved unique molecular identifiers. From the PCR reads, TCRdb called clonotypes with MiXCR, one entry per CDR3 protein. The sample lists 90,000 to 100,000 distinct CDR3 sequences; 9% to 15% were seen once. Sample: PBMCs from the stem cell graft donor, taken from the stem cell graft. This clonotype was sampled from a human donor who donated a stem cell graft to a child with inherited bone marrow failure. The rearrangement links TRBV7-7 to TRBJ2-5; perhaps TRBD2 as D (7 bases). The CDR3 DNA reads as TGTGCCAGCAGCCTATCCGTAGGGGGGGGGCGACAAGAGACCCAGTACTTC. Amino acid sequence: CASSLSVGGGRQETQYF.